This passage covers 18 T cell receptor beta chains from one sample sequenced in a study of CD8+CD57+ T cells in acquired aplastic anemia. Genomic DNA constituted the template upon which TCR beta VDJ and CDR3 profiling was performed. Using its own MiXCR run on the reads, TCRdb lists one record per CDR3 protein. In the table there are a few hundred thousand distinct CDR3 sequences, just under 70% of which are singletons. Input material: sorted CD4+, CD8+, or CD8+CD57+ T cells (not recorded which) from PBMCs. The origin of the receptors is a human donor in good health, serving as a control.

The chain is built from TRBV9 and TRBJ2-7, with 8 bases aligning to TRBD2. CDR3 length: 13 amino acids. V lost 5 bases to trimming and J lost 7 bases; unmatched junction nucleotides: 8. CDR1 is SGDLS and CDR2 is YYNGEE in the germline V gene. This chain's CDR3 is CASSSPGGLEQYV. The DNA of the CDR3 is TGTGCCAGCAGTTCTCCGGGGGGGCTAGAGCAGTACGTC.

The V gene is TRBV19, the J gene TRBJ2-5, with 11 bases that match TRBD1. The V and J ends lost 8 bases and 4 bases, in that order; junction bases with no gene match: 3. The CDR3 is 13 residues long. CDR1 LNHDA and CDR2 SQIVND come from the germline V gene (reference sequence). CDR3 in amino acids: CASLDRGRETQYF. As DNA, the CDR3 is TGTGCCAGTCTGGACAGGGGGCGAGAGACCCAGTACTTC.

V and J are TRBV7-3 and TRBJ1-2, with a possible D match to TRBD1 (5 bases). Germline-derived CDR1 and CDR2 are SGHTA and FQGTGA. The length of the CDR3 is 15 residues. Trimming stripped 3 bases from V and 12 bases from J, with 23 bases between. The CDR3 sequence is CASSFAGRSSGANTF. The CDR3, as DNA: TGTGCCAGCAGCTTTGCGGGGAGAAGCTCTGGGGCCAACACCTTC.

This clonotype has only a few counts. This rearrangement joins TRBV7-4 to TRBJ2-7, with 9 bases identical to TRBD1. Unmatched junction bases numbered 5, after V lost 5 bases and J lost 3 bases. Per the germline V gene, CDR1 is SGHVT and CDR2 is SQSDAQ. The CDR3 contains 14 residues. The CDR3 DNA reads as TGTGCCAGCAGCGTAGGGACAGGGTTCTACGAGCAGTACTTC. It specifies CASSVGTGFYEQYF.

A note on this clonotype: The junction departs from the called germline gene at one end, perhaps through a read error. CDR3 sequence (DNA): TGTGCCACCAGTCCGGGCGAGGGGATCTACGAGCAGACCTTC. Translated, it gives CATSPGEGIYEQTF. The chain links TRBV24-1 to TRBJ2-7, with D perhaps assigned TRBD1 or TRBD2 (5 bases each). CDR1 is KGHDR, CDR2 SFDVKD, per germline. This CDR3 spans 14 amino acids.

The V gene is TRBV7-9, the J gene TRBJ1-6; D not resolved. This CDR3 is built from 15 residues. Germline V CDR1 and CDR2: SEHNR, FQNEAQ (reference sequence). V dropped 2 bases and J dropped 10 bases, with 15 bases sitting between them. The CDR3 reads CASSLSSAHHSPLHF. The CDR3 DNA sequence: TGTGCCAGCAGCTTATCGTCGGCGCATCACTCACCCCTCCACTTT.

Details on this clonotype: The junction departs from the called germline gene at one end, perhaps through a read error. This chain uses TRBV5-1 with TRBJ1-2; D unresolved. Looked up from germline, CDR1 is SGHRS and CDR2 is YFSETQ. The CDR3 runs to 15 residues. CDR3 DNA: TGTGCCAGCAGCGGGGAGGGAGGTGGCTCATATGGCTACACCTTC. This gives the protein CASSGEGGGSYGYTF.

In the case of this clonotype: At one end, the junction sequence differs from germline, possibly due to a read error. This sequence joins TRBV7-7 and TRBJ1-6; D unresolved. The germline V gene has CDR1 SSHAT and CDR2 FNYEAQ (reference sequence). This CDR3 has 15 residues. The CDR3: CASSPGSSYNSPLHF. The CDR3 region has the DNA TGTGCTAGCAGCCCAGGAAGCTCCTACAATTCACCCCTCCACTTT.

J is TRBJ2-3 and V is TRBV5-1, with D unclear. The germline V gene encodes CDR1 SGHRS and CDR2 YFSETQ. V gave up 7 bases and J gave up 2 bases, with 14 bases separating them. This CDR3 has 14 amino acids. The DNA of the CDR3 is TGCGCCAGCCGGCCCTCTGGGCTCACAGATACGCAGTATTTT. Encoded protein: CASRPSGLTDTQYF.

About this clonotype: A read error may produce the germline difference seen at one junction end. The J gene is TRBJ2-7, the V gene TRBV19; 7 positions agree with TRBD2. Germline assignment: CDR1 LNHDA and CDR2 SQIVND (reference sequence). CDR3 size: 15 residues. DNA of the CDR3: TGTGCCAGTAGTAGTACTCGGGGACGGGACTACGAGCACTACTTC. It specifies CASSSTRGRDYEHYF. Based on the CDR3 plus reference TRBV19 and TRBJ2-7, the full variable domain is DGGITQSPKYLFRKEGQNVTLSCEQNLNHDAMYWYRQDPGQGLRLIYYSQIVNDFQKGDIAEGYSVSREKKESFPLTVTSAQKNPTAFYLCASSSTRGRDYEHYFGPGTRLTVT.

In its sample, this clonotype was seen many times. The V call is TRBV5-1, the J call TRBJ1-2, with 9 positions matching TRBD1. The V gene end was trimmed by 4 bases and the J gene end by 4 bases; junction bases not matched to a gene: 8. The CDR3 loop spans 15 amino acids. The V gene's germline CDR1 is SGHRS and CDR2 YFSETQ. The CDR3 DNA reads as TGCGCCAGCAGCCTCGGGACAGGGCAAGGCTATGGCTACACCTTC. Its protein product is CASSLGTGQGYGYTF.

This chain's CDR3 is CASSLEGLNSPLHQYF. CDR3 DNA: TGTGCCAGCAGCTTAGAAGGGTTGAATTCACCCCTCCACCAGTACTTC. The chain carries TRBV7-2 and TRBJ2-5, with D unclear. The V gene lost 1 base and the J gene lost 10 bases, with 22 bases spanning the gap. Germline values: CDR1 SGHTA, CDR2 FQGNSA. The CDR3 is 16 amino acids. The variable domain in full, completed from reference TRBV7-2 and TRBJ2-5, reads GAGVSQSPSNKVTEKGKDVELRCDPISGHTALYWYRQSLGQGLEFLIYFQGNSAPDKSGLPSDRFSAERTGGSVSTLTIQRTQQEDSAVYLCASSLEGLNSPLHQYFGPGTRLLVL.

The V call is TRBV7-8, the J call TRBJ1-2, with TRBD1 as a possible D gene (6 bases). In germline, CDR1 is SGHVS, CDR2 FQNEAQ. The CDR3 has 15 amino acids. The V gene lost 5 bases and the J gene lost 14 bases, with 27 bases spanning the gap. In DNA, the CDR3 is TGTGCCAGCAGCCCCCACGGGGACACTGAAGCTTTCTTTACCTTC. Its protein product is CASSPHGDTEAFFTF.

This clonotype was counted at least ten times. The chain combines TRBV6-5 with TRBJ2-2, with 13 bases identical to TRBD2. Germline V gives CDR1 MNHEY, CDR2 SVGAGI. The V and J ends lost 5 bases and 7 bases, in that order; junction bases with no gene match: 7. This CDR3 has 16 amino acids. As DNA, the CDR3 is TGTGCCAGCAGTACCTCCGGGACTAGCGGGGTCGGGGAGCTGTTTTTT. Translating it yields CASSTSGTSGVGELFF.

To note about this clonotype: A read error may explain this, as a much larger clone is one base away. J is TRBJ2-3 and V is TRBV5-6, with a tentative D call TRBD2 (6 bases). V gave up 4 bases and J gave up 6 bases, with 15 bases separating them. CDR3 size: 14 residues. The germline V gene encodes CDR1 SGHDT and CDR2 YYEEEE. The chain's CDR3 is CASSGGSRHDTQYF. CDR3 nucleotides: TGTGCCAGCAGCGGGGGGTCTAGACACGATACGCAGTATTTT.

A single count supports this clonotype. The CDR3 DNA reads as TGTGCCAGCACTACGACAGGGATGGATGAGCAGTTCTTC. Its protein product is CASTTTGMDEQFF. The rearrangement uses TRBV12-3 or TRBV12-4 and TRBJ2-1, with TRBD1 identical over 7 bases. After removal of 7 bases from V and 8 bases from J, the junction contained 8 bases not matched to a gene. The CDR3 has 13 residues.

The J gene is TRBJ2-5, the V gene TRBV7-6, with unresolved D. Germline CDR1 reads SGHVS; CDR2 reads FNYEAQ. V dropped 4 bases and J dropped 5 bases, with 14 bases sitting between them. The CDR3 runs to 14 residues. CDR3 protein: CASSSSPTPETQYF. In nucleotides, the CDR3 is TGTGCCAGCAGCTCGAGCCCTACGCCGGAGACCCAGTACTTC.

The sample holds many counts of this clonotype. The genes are TRBV3-1 and TRBJ2-7; 9 positions agree with TRBD1. Germline V gene sequence: CDR1 LGHDT, CDR2 YNNKEL (reference sequence). CDR3 length: 13 residues. V dropped 4 bases and J dropped 2; count of bases not matched to a gene: 0. The CDR3 sequence is CASSRDRAYEQYF. CDR3 sequence (DNA): TGTGCCAGCAGCCGGGACAGGGCCTACGAGCAGTACTTC.